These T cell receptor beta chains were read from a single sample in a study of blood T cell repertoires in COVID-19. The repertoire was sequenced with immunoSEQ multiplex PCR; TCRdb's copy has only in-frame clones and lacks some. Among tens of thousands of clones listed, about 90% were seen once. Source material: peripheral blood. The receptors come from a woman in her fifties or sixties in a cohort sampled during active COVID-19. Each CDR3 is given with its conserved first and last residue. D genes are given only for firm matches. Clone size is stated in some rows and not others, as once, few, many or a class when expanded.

cdr3_aa: CASRPRQGPYNEQFF
cdr3_nt: TGTGCCAGCAGACCGCGACAGGGCCCCTACAATGAGCAGTTCTTC
v_call: TRBV7-8
j_call: TRBJ2-1
clone_size: NA
d_call: TRBD1
cdr3_length: 15

cdr3_aa: CASRNEGVLGTEAFF
cdr3_nt: TGTGCCAGCAGGAACGAGGGGGTCCTGGGGACTGAAGCTTTCTTT
v_call: TRBV6-5
j_call: TRBJ1-1
clone_size: NA
d_call: NA
cdr3_length: 15

cdr3_aa: CASTDGVGSPLHF
cdr3_nt: TGTGCCAGTACAGACGGGGTCGGTTCACCCCTCCACTTT
v_call: TRBV6-4
j_call: TRBJ1-6
clone_size: NA
d_call: NA
cdr3_length: 13

cdr3_aa: CASSKGWDLHGDEQFF
cdr3_nt: TGTGCCAGCAGCAAAGGGTGGGACTTACACGGCGATGAGCAGTTCTTC
v_call: TRBV21-1
j_call: TRBJ2-1
clone_size: NA
d_call: NA
cdr3_length: 16

cdr3_aa: CASSYSTAALGNEQYF
cdr3_nt: TGTGCCAGCAGTTACTCGACGGCGGCTCTCGGGAACGAGCAGTACTTC
v_call: TRBV6-5
j_call: TRBJ2-7
clone_size: NA
d_call: NA
cdr3_length: 16

cdr3_aa: CASSFRGGAVDTQYF
cdr3_nt: TGTGCCAGCAGCTTCCGGGGGGGGGCCGTGGATACGCAGTATTTT
v_call: TRBV11-2
j_call: TRBJ2-3
clone_size: NA
d_call: TRBD2
cdr3_length: 15

cdr3_aa: CASSPIYWDSNTGELFF
cdr3_nt: TGTGCCAGCAGTCCGATATATTGGGACAGTAACACCGGGGAGCTGTTTTTT
v_call: TRBV28
j_call: TRBJ2-2
clone_size: NA
d_call: TRBD1
cdr3_length: 17

cdr3_aa: CASSPRGGEKLFF
cdr3_nt: TGTGCCAGCAGCCCCCGGGGGGGGGAAAAACTGTTTTTT
v_call: TRBV12-3/TRBV12-4
j_call: TRBJ1-4
clone_size: NA
d_call: NA
cdr3_length: 13

cdr3_aa: CASSFSRGPQPQHF
cdr3_nt: TGTGCCAGCAGTTTTTCTAGGGGGCCTCAGCCCCAGCATTTT
v_call: TRBV28
j_call: TRBJ1-5
clone_size: NA
d_call: TRBD1
cdr3_length: 14

cdr3_aa: CASSPTGGTDTQYF
cdr3_nt: TGTGCCAGCAGCCCGACAGGGGGCACAGATACGCAGTATTTT
v_call: TRBV3-1/TRBV3-2
j_call: TRBJ2-3
clone_size: NA
d_call: TRBD1
cdr3_length: 14

cdr3_aa: CASSLEQGIYGYTF
cdr3_nt: TGTGCCAGCAGCTTAGAACAGGGCATCTATGGCTACACCTTC
v_call: TRBV7-2
j_call: TRBJ1-2
clone_size: once
d_call: NA
cdr3_length: 14

cdr3_aa: CASSTHNLAGVSSEQFF
cdr3_nt: TGTGCCAGTAGTACCCATAACTTAGCGGGAGTTTCCAGTGAGCAGTTCTTC
v_call: TRBV19
j_call: TRBJ2-1
clone_size: NA
d_call: TRBD2
cdr3_length: 17

cdr3_aa: CAIRDRDRGAGELFF
cdr3_nt: TGTGCCATCAGAGACCGGGACAGGGGGGCCGGGGAGCTGTTTTTT
v_call: TRBV7-6
j_call: TRBJ2-2
clone_size: NA
d_call: TRBD1
cdr3_length: 15

cdr3_aa: CASVAGGKETQYF
cdr3_nt: TGTGCCAGTGTCGCCGGAGGGAAAGAGACCCAGTACTTC
v_call: TRBV19
j_call: TRBJ2-5
clone_size: NA
d_call: NA
cdr3_length: 13

cdr3_aa: CASSPGAGANEQFF
cdr3_nt: TGTGCCAGTAGTCCGGGGGCGGGAGCCAATGAGCAGTTCTTC
v_call: TRBV19
j_call: TRBJ2-1
clone_size: NA
d_call: NA
cdr3_length: 14

cdr3_aa: CASTRYGEGETQYF
cdr3_nt: TGTGCCAGCACGAGGTACGGGGAGGGAGAGACCCAGTACTTC
v_call: TRBV6-5
j_call: TRBJ2-5
clone_size: NA
d_call: TRBD2
cdr3_length: 14

cdr3_aa: CASSDPDRGITEAFF
cdr3_nt: TGTGCCAGCAGTGACCCCGACAGGGGGATTACTGAAGCTTTCTTT
v_call: TRBV2
j_call: TRBJ1-1
clone_size: NA
d_call: TRBD1
cdr3_length: 15

cdr3_aa: CASTGGQGFYGYTF
cdr3_nt: TGTGCCAGCACCGGGGGGCAGGGGTTCTATGGCTACACCTTC
v_call: TRBV5-6
j_call: TRBJ1-2
clone_size: NA
d_call: NA
cdr3_length: 14

cdr3_aa: CASSLQVSSYEQYF
cdr3_nt: TGCGCCAGCAGCTTACAGGTCAGCTCCTACGAGCAGTACTTC
v_call: TRBV5-1
j_call: TRBJ2-7
clone_size: NA
d_call: NA
cdr3_length: 14

cdr3_aa: CASSIDSNYGYTF
cdr3_nt: TGTGCCAGTAGTATCGACAGCAACTATGGCTACACCTTC
v_call: TRBV19
j_call: TRBJ1-2
clone_size: few
d_call: NA
cdr3_length: 13

cdr3_aa: CAAGYRETGELFF
cdr3_nt: TGTGCCGCGGGTTACAGGGAAACCGGGGAGCTGTTTTTT
v_call: TRBV6-5
j_call: TRBJ2-2
clone_size: NA
d_call: NA
cdr3_length: 13

cdr3_aa: CASSQGLPYTDTQYF
cdr3_nt: TGTGCCAGCAGCCAGGGACTTCCTTACACAGATACGCAGTATTTT
v_call: TRBV3-1/TRBV3-2
j_call: TRBJ2-3
clone_size: once
d_call: NA
cdr3_length: 15

cdr3_aa: CASSGPGGQETQYF
cdr3_nt: TGTGCCAGCAGTGGCCCAGGGGGCCAAGAGACCCAGTACTTC
v_call: TRBV28
j_call: TRBJ2-5
clone_size: NA
d_call: TRBD1
cdr3_length: 14

cdr3_aa: CASSLFAGVQRELFF
cdr3_nt: TGTGCCAGCAGCTTATTTGCGGGAGTGCAGAGGGAGCTGTTTTTT
v_call: TRBV11-3
j_call: TRBJ2-2
clone_size: NA
d_call: TRBD2
cdr3_length: 15

cdr3_aa: CASTWANYSNQPQHF
cdr3_nt: TGTGCCAGCACTTGGGCCAATTATAGCAATCAGCCCCAGCATTTT
v_call: TRBV11-1
j_call: TRBJ1-5
clone_size: NA
d_call: NA
cdr3_length: 15

cdr3_aa: CASRTGTGPSEQYF
cdr3_nt: TGTGCCAGCAGAACCGGGACAGGGCCATCGGAACAGTACTTC
v_call: TRBV6-5
j_call: TRBJ2-7
clone_size: NA
d_call: TRBD1
cdr3_length: 14

cdr3_aa: CATSDFLAGELFF
cdr3_nt: TGTGCCACCAGTGATTTTTTAGCCGGGGAGCTGTTTTTT
v_call: TRBV24-1
j_call: TRBJ2-2
clone_size: NA
d_call: NA
cdr3_length: 13

cdr3_aa: CASSYTGDSNQPQHF
cdr3_nt: TGTGCCAGCAGTTACACAGGGGATAGCAATCAGCCCCAGCATTTT
v_call: TRBV6-5
j_call: TRBJ1-5
clone_size: NA
d_call: TRBD1
cdr3_length: 15

cdr3_aa: CASSVVAPGRNTEAFF
cdr3_nt: TGTGCCAGCAGCGTTGTGGCCCCGGGGAGGAACACTGAAGCTTTCTTT
v_call: TRBV27
j_call: TRBJ1-1
clone_size: NA
d_call: NA
cdr3_length: 16

cdr3_aa: CASGHSGRDTEAFF
cdr3_nt: TGTGCCAGCGGTCATTCTGGGAGGGACACTGAAGCTTTCTTT
v_call: TRBV7-9
j_call: TRBJ1-1
clone_size: few
d_call: NA
cdr3_length: 14

cdr3_aa: CASKAAEHGYTF
cdr3_nt: TGTGCCAGCAAGGCCGCGGAGCATGGCTACACCTTC
v_call: TRBV2
j_call: TRBJ1-2
clone_size: once
d_call: NA
cdr3_length: 12